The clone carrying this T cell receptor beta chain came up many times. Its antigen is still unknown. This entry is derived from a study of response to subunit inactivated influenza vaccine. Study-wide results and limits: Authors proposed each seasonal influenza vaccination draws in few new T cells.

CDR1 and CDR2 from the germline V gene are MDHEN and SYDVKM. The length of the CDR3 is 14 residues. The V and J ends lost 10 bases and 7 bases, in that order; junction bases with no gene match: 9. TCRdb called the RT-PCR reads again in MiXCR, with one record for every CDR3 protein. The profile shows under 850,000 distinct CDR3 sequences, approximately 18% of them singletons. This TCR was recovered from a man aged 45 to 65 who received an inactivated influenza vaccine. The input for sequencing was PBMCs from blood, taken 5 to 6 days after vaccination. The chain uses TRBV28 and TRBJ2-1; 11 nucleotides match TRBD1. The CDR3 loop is CAIRTGGDHNEQFF. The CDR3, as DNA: TGTGCCATTCGGACAGGGGGCGATCATAATGAGCAGTTCTTC.